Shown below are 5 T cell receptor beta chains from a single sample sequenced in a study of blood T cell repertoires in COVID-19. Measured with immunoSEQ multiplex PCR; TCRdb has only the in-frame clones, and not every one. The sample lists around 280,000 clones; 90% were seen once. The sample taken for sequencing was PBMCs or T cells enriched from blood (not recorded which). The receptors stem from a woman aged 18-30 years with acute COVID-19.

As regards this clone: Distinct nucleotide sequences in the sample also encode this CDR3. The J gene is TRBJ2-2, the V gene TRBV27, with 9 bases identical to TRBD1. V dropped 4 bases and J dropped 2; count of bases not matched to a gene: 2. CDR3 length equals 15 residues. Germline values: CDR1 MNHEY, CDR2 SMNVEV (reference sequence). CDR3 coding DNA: TGTGCCAGCAGTTCGGGACAGGGCAACACCGGGGAGCTGTTTTTT. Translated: CASSSGQGNTGELFF.

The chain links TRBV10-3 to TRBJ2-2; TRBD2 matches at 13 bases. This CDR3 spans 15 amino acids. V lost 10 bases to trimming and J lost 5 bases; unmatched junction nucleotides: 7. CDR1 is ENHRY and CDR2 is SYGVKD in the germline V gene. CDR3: CATKPGLAGTGELFF. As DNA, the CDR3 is TGTGCCACAAAGCCGGGACTAGCGGGAACCGGGGAGCTGTTTTTT.

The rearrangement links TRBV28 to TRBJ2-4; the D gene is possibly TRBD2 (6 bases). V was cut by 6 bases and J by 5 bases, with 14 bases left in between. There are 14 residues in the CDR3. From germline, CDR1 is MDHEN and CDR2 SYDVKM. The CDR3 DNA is TGTGCCAGCAGCCCGCTGGGGGGAGAAAACATTCAGTACTTC. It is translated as CASSPLGGENIQYF.

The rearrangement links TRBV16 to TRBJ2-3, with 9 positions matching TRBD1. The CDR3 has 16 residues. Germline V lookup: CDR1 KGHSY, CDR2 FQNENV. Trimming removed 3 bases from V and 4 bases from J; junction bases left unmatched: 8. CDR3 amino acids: CASSHHRGRSADTQYF. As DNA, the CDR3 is TGTGCCAGCAGCCACCACAGGGGGCGTTCGGCAGATACGCAGTATTTT.

DNA of the CDR3: TGTGCCAGTAGTACTCAGACCGGGACAGGCCCATACTTC. Its protein product is CASSTQTGTGPYF. The chain uses TRBV19 and TRBJ2-7, with 8 bases identical to TRBD1. The germline CDR1 and CDR2 sequences are LNHDA and SQIVND (reference sequence). CDR3 size: 13 residues. The ends lost 4 bases at V and 13 bases at J; junction bases unmatched: 12.